What follows are 5 T cell receptor beta chains derived from one specimen sequenced in a study of blood T cell repertoires in COVID-19 (dated by TCRdb to 2018 to 2021). Library creation used the immunoSEQ multiplex PCR assay. Here the immuneACCESS table is served through TCRdb, limited to in-frame sequences with V and J called. Missing clones are a known gap in these copies; in checked studies unresolved V genes cover under half, and the rest lacks a known reason. A total of 150,000 to 200,000 clones appear in this sample, about 86% of them only once. The ten largest clones capture 9.5% to 12% of the sample. Sequences were obtained from peripheral blood. These receptors were obtained from a woman aged 55-70 years with COVID-19, enrolled during active disease.

With regard to this clone: Other nucleotide sequences from this sample produce the same CDR3. V gene TRBV30 combines with J gene TRBJ2-1; a possible D gene is TRBD2 (5 bases). The CDR3 sequence is 13 residues long. The germline V and J ends were trimmed by 0 bases and 3 bases, with 6 bases remaining between them. Per germline, CDR1 GTSNPN and CDR2 SVGIG (reference sequence). CDR3 sequence (DNA): TGTGCCTGGAGTGTCGGAGGCTACAATGAGCAGTTCTTC. Protein sequence: CAWSVGGYNEQFF. The full variable domain, in which reference TRBV30 and TRBJ2-1 provide the parts outside the CDR3, is SQTIHQWPATLVQPVGSPLSLECTVEGTSNPNLYWYRQAAGRGLQLLFYSVGIGQISSEVPQNLSASRPQDRQFILSSKKLLLSDSGFYLCAWSVGGYNEQFFGPGTRLTVL.

This clone occurred a few times. The CDR3 sequence is CAWSHRDNQPQHF. The CDR3 DNA reads as TGTGCCTGGAGTCACAGGGACAATCAGCCCCAGCATTTT. J is TRBJ1-5 and V is TRBV30; D perhaps matches TRBD1 (6 bases). Trimming took 2 bases from V and 3 from J, leaving 8 bases between them. The CDR3 spans 13 residues. Per germline, CDR1 GTSNPN and CDR2 SVGIG (reference sequence).

The V and J genes are TRBV29-1 and TRBJ1-5; weak D call: TRBD1 (6 bases). The V and J ends lost 6 bases and 7 bases respectively, with 22 bases between them. CDR3 length: 15 amino acids. Germline assignment: CDR1 SQVTM and CDR2 ANQGSEA. The CDR3 loop is CSVQLDSLSGQPQHF. The CDR3 coding sequence is TGCAGCGTCCAACTGGACAGTCTCTCGGGGCAGCCCCAGCATTTT.

The chain uses TRBV6-4 and TRBJ2-4, with D possibly being TRBD1 (5 bases). The CDR3 extends over 13 amino acids. V was pared by 5 bases and J by 5 bases, with 10 bases between. Germline V gene lookup returns CDR1 MRHNA and CDR2 SNTAGT. In DNA, the CDR3 is TGTGCCAGCAGTTCGACGACAGAAAACATTCAGTACTTC. It specifies CASSSTTENIQYF.

The genes are TRBV6-2 or TRBV6-3 and TRBJ2-3, with 8 bases lining up with TRBD2. This CDR3 spans 16 amino acids. Germline CDR1 MNHEY, CDR2 SVGEGT. With 5 bases clipped from V and 3 bases from J, the junction kept 10 bases outside the gene matches. This chain's CDR3 is CASSRSGTALTDTQYF. The CDR3 nucleotides read TGTGCCAGCAGTCGTAGCGGGACGGCGTTAACAGATACGCAGTATTTT.